The 26 T cell receptor beta chains given below trace back to one sample, sequenced in a study of blood T cell repertoires in COVID-19. Data came from immunoSEQ multiplex PCR; TCRdb stores just in-frame clones and leaves some out. The sample has about 220,000 clones, 70% to 85% seen once. The source material was peripheral blood. These receptors were collected from a man aged 50-60 years with active or convalescent COVID-19.

This chain joins TRBV5-1 and TRBJ2-5, with a tentative D call TRBD2 (6 bases). The germline V gene encodes CDR1 SGHRS and CDR2 YFSETQ. This CDR3 has 16 residues. V dropped 5 bases and J dropped 1 base, with 18 bases sitting between them. CDR3 sequence: CASSLGRDFPQETQYF. The CDR3 DNA is TGCGCCAGCAGTCTTGGTAGGGACTTCCCCCAAGAGACCCAGTACTTC.

The genes are TRBV28 and TRBJ2-5, with 8 nucleotides matching TRBD2. Trimming cost V 8 bases and J 2 bases; bases outside gene matches: 4. Germline CDR1 MDHEN, CDR2 SYDVKM. This CDR3 is built from 13 residues. This chain's CDR3 is CASRSGGQETQYF. CDR3 in DNA: TGTGCCAGCCGATCGGGGGGGCAAGAGACCCAGTACTTC.

The chain combines TRBV4-2 with TRBJ2-1, with 15 bases matching TRBD2. CDR3 length: 17 residues. V was pared by 4 bases and J by 3 bases, with 4 bases of the junction left unmatched. From germline, CDR1 is LGHNA and CDR2 YNFKEQ. The DNA for the CDR3 is TGTGCCAGCAGCCTGGGACTAGCGGGGGGCAACTACAATGAGCAGTTCTTC. Amino acid sequence: CASSLGLAGGNYNEQFF.

The chain carries TRBV6-5 and TRBJ2-3, with D possibly TRBD2 on 6 matching bases. The germline gives CDR1 MNHEY, CDR2 SVGAGI. Trimming stripped 0 bases from V and 1 base from J, with 8 bases between. This CDR3 spans 15 amino acids. The CDR3 loop is CASSYSWGGTDTQYF. The CDR3, as DNA: TGTGCCAGCAGTTACTCGTGGGGGGGCACAGATACGCAGTATTTT.

The rearrangement joins TRBV2 to TRBJ2-7; D gene unclear. Per germline, CDR1 SNHLY and CDR2 FYNNEI. The CDR3 contains 15 residues. V was cut by 0 bases and J by 1 base, with 10 bases left in between. DNA of the CDR3: TGTGCCAGCAGTGAAGCGCGTCAGACATCCTACGAGCAGTACTTC. It encodes CASSEARQTSYEQYF.

The gene calls are TRBV15 and TRBJ2-5; D gene uncertain. The CDR3 is 13 amino acids. CDR1 and CDR2 (germline): LNHNV, YYDKDF (reference sequence). With 0 bases removed from V and 5 bases from J, the gap between germline ends came to 7 bases. The CDR3 spells CATSRDPGETQYF. CDR3 DNA sequence: TGTGCCACCAGCAGAGATCCCGGGGAGACCCAGTACTTC.

This clone appeared a single time. The V gene is TRBV30, the J gene TRBJ2-3; 10 bases line up with TRBD2. This CDR3 comprises 15 residues. The J segment lost 1 base and the V segment lost 2 bases, leaving 3 bases of the junction unmatched. CDR1 GTSNPN and CDR2 SVGIG come from the germline V gene (reference sequence). CDR3 protein: CAWSPGLARTDTQYF. The CDR3 region has the DNA TGTGCCTGGAGTCCGGGACTAGCGCGCACAGATACGCAGTATTTT.

The rearrangement joins TRBV7-2 to TRBJ2-1; TRBD2 might be the D (6 bases). The CDR3 runs 15 residues. V dropped 3 bases and J dropped 5 bases, with 14 bases sitting between them. CDR1 and CDR2 (germline): SGHTA, FQGNSA. The DNA for the CDR3 is TGTGCCAGCAGCTTTAGGGCTAGCGTGGACAATGAGCAGTTCTTC. Its translation is CASSFRASVDNEQFF.

The genes are TRBV11-3 and TRBJ2-1, with 15 positions matching TRBD2. With V trimmed by 0 bases and J by 4 bases, 1 base remained unmatched. CDR3 size: 17 residues. Germline CDR1 reads SGHNT; CDR2 reads YENEEA. The CDR3: CASSLDGTSGGYNEQFF. The CDR3 nucleotides read TGTGCCAGCAGCTTAGATGGGACTAGCGGGGGGTACAATGAGCAGTTCTTC.

V is TRBV19 and J is TRBJ1-5; 12 bases line up with TRBD1. V lost 4 bases and J lost 5; bases outside the gene matches: 12. Germline CDR1 reads LNHDA; CDR2 reads SQIVND (reference sequence). The CDR3 sequence is 18 residues long. CDR3 DNA: TGTGCCAGTAGTACCACTACACCCGGGACAGGGGGCGATCAGCCCCAGCATTTT. Its protein is CASSTTTPGTGGDQPQHF.

The chain joins TRBV12-2 to TRBJ1-6. TRBV12-2 is a documented pseudogene. The CDR3 contains 17 residues. CDR3: CASRFYPPRSYNSPLHF. The CDR3 region has the DNA TGTGCAAGTCGCTTCTATCCCCCGCGCTCCTATAATTCACCCCTCCACTTT.

The chain recombines TRBV7-9 with TRBJ2-2; a weak D match, TRBD2 (6 bases). Germline V gene data show CDR1 as SEHNR and CDR2 as FQNEAQ (reference sequence). V lost 3 bases, J lost 6 bases, and 17 bases lay in between. This CDR3 has 16 amino acids. For the CDR3, the DNA is TGTGCCAGCAGCTTTGGTGCGGGAATCTTAGCCGGGGAGCTGTTTTTT. It yields the protein CASSFGAGILAGELFF.

V is TRBV10-3 and J is TRBJ2-3, with 9 positions matching TRBD1. This CDR3 contains 18 residues. The V gene end was trimmed by 2 bases and the J gene end by 3 bases; junction bases not matched to a gene: 12. In germline, CDR1 is ENHRY, CDR2 SYGVKD. This CDR3 is CAISEGGIWDRATDTQYF. CDR3 bases: TGTGCCATCAGTGAGGGGGGTATATGGGACAGGGCAACAGATACGCAGTATTTT.

This clone came up a few times. The chain uses TRBV7-3 and TRBJ1-1; TRBD1 matches 12 bases. Germline lookup yields CDR1 SGHTA and CDR2 FQGTGA. This CDR3 contains 15 residues. The junction had 2 bases not matched to a gene; V was cut back by 3 bases and J by 3 bases. CDR3 DNA sequence: TGTGCCAGCAGCTTGGGACAGGGGGCACACACTGAAGCTTTCTTT. Translation: CASSLGQGAHTEAFF.

The chain combines TRBV2 with TRBJ2-2; TRBD1 might be the D (6 bases). The length of the CDR3 is 14 residues. CDR1 is SNHLY and CDR2 is FYNNEI in the germline V gene. Deletions cut 4 bases from V and 6 bases from J, with 12 bases between. The CDR3 sequence: CASSGTVSPGELFF. The CDR3 bases are TGTGCCAGCAGTGGGACAGTTTCCCCCGGGGAGCTGTTTTTT.

This sequence joins TRBV29-1 and TRBJ1-5; D remains unclear. In germline, CDR1 is SQVTM, CDR2 ANQGSEA. The CDR3 extends over 12 amino acids. V was trimmed by 5 bases and J by 4 bases, leaving 9 bases between them. The CDR3 sequence is CSVREMNQPQHF. CDR3 DNA: TGCAGCGTTCGGGAGATGAATCAGCCCCAGCATTTT. Filled out from reference TRBV29-1 and TRBJ1-5, the complete variable domain reads SAVISQKPSRDICQRGTSLTIQCQVDSQVTMMFWYRQQPGQSLTLIATANQGSEATYESGFVIDKFPISRPNLTFSTLTVSNMSPEDSSIYLCSVREMNQPQHFGDGTRLSIL.

The chain uses TRBV6-5 and TRBJ2-3; 11 positions match TRBD2. V lost 3 bases, J lost 4 bases, and 6 bases stayed unmatched. This CDR3 has 16 amino acids. The germline gives CDR1 MNHEY, CDR2 SVGAGI. CDR3 in amino acids: CASSYPGTSGPDTQYF. CDR3 bases: TGTGCCAGCAGTTATCCCGGGACTAGCGGCCCAGATACGCAGTATTTT.

The chain has TRBV6-1 and TRBJ1-1, with a tentative D call TRBD1 (6 bases). CDR3 size: 13 residues. V lost 2 bases and J 9 bases, leaving 13 bases between the germline ends. Germline V gene lookup returns CDR1 MNHNS and CDR2 SASEGT. CDR3 nucleotide sequence: TGTGCCAGCAGTGAATCGCCGGACAGCAAAGCTTTCTTT. Its translation is CASSESPDSKAFF.

The chain couples TRBV4-1 to TRBJ1-5, with D possibly TRBD1 on 6 matching bases. The germline V gene encodes CDR1 MGHRA and CDR2 YSYEKL. V was shortened by 0 bases and J by 1 base, with 16 bases between the two germline ends. CDR3 length: 18 residues. CDR3 sequence (DNA): TGCGCCAGCAGCCAAGAGGCAGGGGTCAGTCGGAGCAATCAGCCCCAGCATTTT. Residues: CASSQEAGVSRSNQPQHF.

This chain uses TRBV18 with TRBJ1-6, with a possible D match to TRBD1 (6 bases). CDR1 is KGHSH and CDR2 is LQKENI in the germline V gene. V was pared by 4 bases and J by 8 bases, with 18 bases between. This CDR3 comprises 16 residues. The DNA for the CDR3 is TGTGCCAGCTCACAAACCGGGACAAGCTCAGATTCACCCCTCCACTTT. Amino acid sequence: CASSQTGTSSDSPLHF.

V and J are TRBV7-3 and TRBJ2-1; 14 positions agree with TRBD2. The CDR3 has 16 amino acids. V was pared by 5 bases and J by 7 bases, with 7 bases of the junction left unmatched. Germline V gene lookup returns CDR1 SGHTA and CDR2 FQGTGA. The CDR3 coding sequence is TGTGCCAGCAGCCCCAGACTAGCGGGGGGGAAAAATGAGCAGTTCTTC. It specifies CASSPRLAGGKNEQFF.

The chain couples TRBV10-1 to TRBJ1-2; no clear D gene. The CDR3 length is 13 residues. Germline lookup yields CDR1 WNHNN and CDR2 SYGVQD (reference sequence). The V gene lost 11 bases and the J gene lost 6 bases, with 19 bases spanning the gap. This chain's CDR3 is CALTRRDGDGYTF. Here the CDR3 DNA reads TGCGCCCTGACCCGGAGGGATGGGGATGGCTACACCTTC.

The chain employs TRBV27 and TRBJ2-2, with 10 bases that match TRBD2. The CDR3 is made up of 15 amino acids. Trimming took 2 bases from V and 4 from J; bases not matched to a gene: 1. Germline CDR1 reads MNHEY; CDR2 reads SMNVEV (reference sequence). CDR3 DNA sequence: TGTGCCAGCAGTTTAAGCGGGGGGGGCACCGGGGAGCTGTTTTTT. Encoded protein: CASSLSGGGTGELFF.

This clone came up a few times. V gene TRBV2 combines with J gene TRBJ2-7, with D unclear. The CDR3 is made up of 13 amino acids. Trimming stripped 4 bases from V and 2 bases from J, with 9 bases between. Per the germline V gene, CDR1 is SNHLY and CDR2 is FYNNEI. CDR3 sequence (DNA): TGTGCCAGCAGTGTACTAAGAACCTACGAGCAGTACGTC. It translates to CASSVLRTYEQYV.

This clone has more than one count but fewer than ten. CDR3 amino acids: CASSPTGHPNEKLFF. Written as DNA, the CDR3 is TGTGCCAGCAGCCCAACGGGACACCCTAATGAAAAACTGTTTTTT. This chain links TRBV3-1 (or the pseudogene TRBV3-2) with TRBJ1-4, with a possible D match to TRBD1 (6 bases). The length of the CDR3 is 15 residues. From germline, CDR1 is LGHDT and CDR2 YNNKEL (reference sequence). Trimming pared 4 bases from V and 3 bases from J, leaving 12 bases between.

The chain combines TRBV2 with TRBJ1-3, with 9 bases lining up with TRBD1. The CDR3 is 13 residues long. Per the germline V gene, CDR1 is SNHLY and CDR2 is FYNNEI. V lost 6 bases and J lost 5; bases outside the gene matches: 2. CDR3 residues: CASRGTGRNTIYF. The CDR3 coding sequence is TGTGCCAGCAGGGGGACAGGGCGAAACACCATATATTTT.